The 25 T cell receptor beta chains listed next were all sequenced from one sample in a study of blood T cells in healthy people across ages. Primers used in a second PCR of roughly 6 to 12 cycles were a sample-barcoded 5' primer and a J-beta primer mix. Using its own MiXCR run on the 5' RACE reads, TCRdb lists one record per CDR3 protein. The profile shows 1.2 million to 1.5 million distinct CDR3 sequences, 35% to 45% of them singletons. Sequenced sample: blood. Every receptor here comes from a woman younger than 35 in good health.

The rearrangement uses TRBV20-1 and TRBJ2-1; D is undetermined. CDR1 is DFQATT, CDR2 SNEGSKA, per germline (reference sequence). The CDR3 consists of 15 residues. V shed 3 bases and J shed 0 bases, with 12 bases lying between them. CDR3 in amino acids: CSARTWTSSYNEQFF. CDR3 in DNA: TGCAGTGCTAGGACATGGACGAGCTCCTACAATGAGCAGTTCTTC.

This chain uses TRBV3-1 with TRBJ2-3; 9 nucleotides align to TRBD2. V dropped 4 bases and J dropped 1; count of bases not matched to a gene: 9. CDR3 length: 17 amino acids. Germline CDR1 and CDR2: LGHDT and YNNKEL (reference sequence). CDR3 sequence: CASSLKSGGGGTDTQYF. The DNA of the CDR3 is TGTGCCAGCAGCCTAAAGTCTGGCGGGGGGGGCACAGATACGCAGTATTTT.

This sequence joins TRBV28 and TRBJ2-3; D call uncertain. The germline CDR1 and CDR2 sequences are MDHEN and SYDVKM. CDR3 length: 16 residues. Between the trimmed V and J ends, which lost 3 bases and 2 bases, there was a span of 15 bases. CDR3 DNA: TGTGCCAGCAGTTTCAGCTCACCAGGAATCACAGATACGCAGTATTTT. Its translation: CASSFSSPGITDTQYF.

The CDR3 is CASIPNTGSPDTQYF. In DNA, the CDR3 is TGTGCCAGTATCCCAAATACAGGGTCTCCAGATACGCAGTATTTT. The J gene is TRBJ2-3, the V gene TRBV19, with D tentatively TRBD1 (6 bases). V lost 7 bases and J lost 4, with 18 bases in between. CDR3 length: 15 residues. Per germline, CDR1 LNHDA and CDR2 SQIVND (reference sequence).

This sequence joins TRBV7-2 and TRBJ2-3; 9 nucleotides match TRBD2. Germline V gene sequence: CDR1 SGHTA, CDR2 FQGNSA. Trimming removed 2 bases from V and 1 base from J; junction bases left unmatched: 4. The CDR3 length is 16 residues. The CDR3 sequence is CASSLWTSEGTDTQYF. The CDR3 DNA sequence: TGTGCCAGCAGCTTATGGACTAGCGAGGGCACAGATACGCAGTATTTT.

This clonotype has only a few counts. The CDR3 here is CSASDRGNTEAFF. In DNA form, the CDR3 reads TGCAGTGCTAGCGACAGGGGAAACACTGAAGCTTTCTTT. The V call is TRBV20-1, the J call TRBJ1-1; 8 bases agree with TRBD1. CDR1 DFQATT and CDR2 SNEGSKA come from the germline V gene (reference sequence). This CDR3 has 13 residues. V lost 3 bases, J lost 2 bases, and 2 bases stayed unmatched.

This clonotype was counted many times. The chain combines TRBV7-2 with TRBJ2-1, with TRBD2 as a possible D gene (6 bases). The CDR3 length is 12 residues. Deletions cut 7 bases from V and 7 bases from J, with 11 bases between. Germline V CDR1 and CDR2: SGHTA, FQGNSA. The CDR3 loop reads CASNLGGNEQFF. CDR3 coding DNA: TGTGCCAGCAACCTGGGGGGTAATGAGCAGTTCTTC.

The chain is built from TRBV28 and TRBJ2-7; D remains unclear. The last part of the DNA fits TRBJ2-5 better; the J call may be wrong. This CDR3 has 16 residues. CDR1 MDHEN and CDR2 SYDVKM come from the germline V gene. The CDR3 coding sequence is TGTGCCAGCAGCCGAAACCTGGGGATGTTGGCAGAGACCCAGTACTTC. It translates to CASSRNLGMLAETQYF.

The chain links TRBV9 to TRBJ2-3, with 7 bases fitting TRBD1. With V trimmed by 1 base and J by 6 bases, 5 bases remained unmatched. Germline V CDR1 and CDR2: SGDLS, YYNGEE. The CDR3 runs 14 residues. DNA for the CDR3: TGTGCCAGCAGCGTAAGAGTCAGGGGGGATACGCAGTATTTT. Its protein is CASSVRVRGDTQYF.

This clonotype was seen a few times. The DNA for the CDR3 is TGTGCCAGCAAGGAGCTTTACCTAGGGGGGACCCAGTACTTC. Translation gives CASKELYLGGTQYF. The chain employs TRBV2 and TRBJ2-5; D possibly corresponds to TRBD1 (6 bases). Trimming stripped 7 bases from V and 7 bases from J, with 19 bases between. Germline loops: CDR1 SNHLY, CDR2 FYNNEI. The CDR3 is made up of 14 amino acids.

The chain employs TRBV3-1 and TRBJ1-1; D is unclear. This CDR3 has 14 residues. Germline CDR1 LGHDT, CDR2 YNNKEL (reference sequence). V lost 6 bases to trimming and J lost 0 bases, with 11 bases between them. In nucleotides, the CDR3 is TGTGCCAGCAGTATACTGATGATGAACACTGAAGCTTTCTTT. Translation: CASSILMMNTEAFF.

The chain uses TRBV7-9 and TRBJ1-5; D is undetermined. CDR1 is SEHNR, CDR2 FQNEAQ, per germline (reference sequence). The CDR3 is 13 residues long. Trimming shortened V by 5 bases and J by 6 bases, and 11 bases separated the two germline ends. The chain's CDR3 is CASSRLDGQPQHF. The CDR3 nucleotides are TGTGCCAGCAGCCGTCTCGATGGTCAGCCCCAGCATTTT.

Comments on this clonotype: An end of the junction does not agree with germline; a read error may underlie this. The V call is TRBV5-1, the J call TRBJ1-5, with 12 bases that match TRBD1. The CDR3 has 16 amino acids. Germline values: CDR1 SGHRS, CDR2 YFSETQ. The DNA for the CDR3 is TGCGCCAGCAACTTGTCCGGGACAGGGGGCGGTCAGCCCCAGCATTTT. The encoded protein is CASNLSGTGGGQPQHF.

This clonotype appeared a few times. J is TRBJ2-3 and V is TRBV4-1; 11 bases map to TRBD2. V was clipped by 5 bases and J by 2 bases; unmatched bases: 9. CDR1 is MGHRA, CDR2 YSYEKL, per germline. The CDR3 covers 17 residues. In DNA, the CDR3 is TGCGCCAGCAGCGCCCAAGTAGCGGGAGGGACCACAGATACGCAGTATTTT. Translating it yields CASSAQVAGGTTDTQYF.

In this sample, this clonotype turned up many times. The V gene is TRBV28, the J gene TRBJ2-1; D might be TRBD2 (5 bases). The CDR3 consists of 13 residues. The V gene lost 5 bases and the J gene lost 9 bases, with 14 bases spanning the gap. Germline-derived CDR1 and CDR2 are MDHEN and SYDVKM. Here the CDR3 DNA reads TGTGCCAGCAGTCCCTCGACTCGGGGTGAGCAGTTCTTC. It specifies CASSPSTRGEQFF. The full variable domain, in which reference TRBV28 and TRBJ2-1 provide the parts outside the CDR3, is DVKVTQSSRYLVKRTGEKVFLECVQDMDHENMFWYRQDPGLGLRLIYFSYDVKMKEKGDIPEGYSVSREKKERFSLILESASTNQTSMYLCASSPSTRGEQFFGPGTRLTVL.

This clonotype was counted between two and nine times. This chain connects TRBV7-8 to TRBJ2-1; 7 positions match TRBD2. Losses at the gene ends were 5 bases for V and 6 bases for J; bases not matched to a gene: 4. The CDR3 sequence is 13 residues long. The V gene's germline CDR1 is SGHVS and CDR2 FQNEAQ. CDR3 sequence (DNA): TGTGCCAGCAGCGAACTAGCGAGCAATGAGCAGTTCTTC. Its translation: CASSELASNEQFF. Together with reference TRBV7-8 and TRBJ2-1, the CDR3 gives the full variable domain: GAGVSQSPRYKVAKRGQDVALRCDPISGHVSLFWYQQALGQGPEFLTYFQNEAQLDKSGLPSDRFFAERPEGSVSTLKIQRTQQEDSAVYLCASSELASNEQFFGPGTRLTVL.

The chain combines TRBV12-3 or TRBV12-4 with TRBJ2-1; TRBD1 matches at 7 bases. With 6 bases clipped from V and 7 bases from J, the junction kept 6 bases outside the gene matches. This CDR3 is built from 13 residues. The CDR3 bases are TGTGCCAGCAGCCATACAGGGGTTAATGAGCAGTTCTTC. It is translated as CASSHTGVNEQFF.

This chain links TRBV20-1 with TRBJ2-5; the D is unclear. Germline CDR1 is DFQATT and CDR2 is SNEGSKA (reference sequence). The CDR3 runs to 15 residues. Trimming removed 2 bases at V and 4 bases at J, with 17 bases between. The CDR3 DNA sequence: TGCAGTGCTAGAATTCCCGGCAGCTCTCGAGAGACCCAGTACTTC. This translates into CSARIPGSSRETQYF.

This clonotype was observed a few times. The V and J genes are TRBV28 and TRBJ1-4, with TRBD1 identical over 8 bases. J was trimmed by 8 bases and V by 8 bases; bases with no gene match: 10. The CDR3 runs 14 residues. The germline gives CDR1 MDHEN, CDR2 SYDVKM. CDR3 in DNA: TGTGCCAGCTACTTCGGGGACAGGCGAGAAAAACTGTTTTTT. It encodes CASYFGDRREKLFF.

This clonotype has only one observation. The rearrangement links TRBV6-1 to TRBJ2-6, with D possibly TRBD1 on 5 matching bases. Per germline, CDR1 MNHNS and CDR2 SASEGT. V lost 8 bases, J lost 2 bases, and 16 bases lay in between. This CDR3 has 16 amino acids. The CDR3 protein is CASVGWGRAGANVLTF. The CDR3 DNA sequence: TGTGCCAGCGTGGGGTGGGGCAGGGCTGGGGCCAACGTCCTGACTTTC.

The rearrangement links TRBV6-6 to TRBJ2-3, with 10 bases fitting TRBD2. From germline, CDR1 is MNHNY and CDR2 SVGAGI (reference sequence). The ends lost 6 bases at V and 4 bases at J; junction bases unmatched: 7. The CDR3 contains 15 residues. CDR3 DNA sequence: TGTGCCAGCAGCCCGCAGAGCGGGAGGGCAGATACGCAGTATTTT. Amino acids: CASSPQSGRADTQYF.

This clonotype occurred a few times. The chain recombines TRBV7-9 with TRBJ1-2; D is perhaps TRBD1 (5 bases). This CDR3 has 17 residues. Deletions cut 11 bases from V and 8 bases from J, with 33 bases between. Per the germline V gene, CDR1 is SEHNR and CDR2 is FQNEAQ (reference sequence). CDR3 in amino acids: CALARRGDLDGRGGYTF. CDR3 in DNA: TGTGCCCTAGCTCGTCGAGGGGACCTCGACGGCCGGGGAGGCTACACCTTC.

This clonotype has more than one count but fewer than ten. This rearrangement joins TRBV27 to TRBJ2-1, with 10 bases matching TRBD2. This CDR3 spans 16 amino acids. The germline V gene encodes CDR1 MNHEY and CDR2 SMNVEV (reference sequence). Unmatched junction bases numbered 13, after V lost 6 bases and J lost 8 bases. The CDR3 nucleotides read TGTGCCAGCAGCATAATAGCGGGAGGAGGATGGGATGAGCAGTTCTTC. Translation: CASSIIAGGGWDEQFF.

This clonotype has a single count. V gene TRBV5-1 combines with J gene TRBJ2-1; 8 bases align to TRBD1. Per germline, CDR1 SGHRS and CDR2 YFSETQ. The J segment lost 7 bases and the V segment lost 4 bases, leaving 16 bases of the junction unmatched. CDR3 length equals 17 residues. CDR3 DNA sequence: TGCGCCAGCAGCCGCGGCCGACAGGGGACTTCTATTAATGAGCAGTTCTTC. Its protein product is CASSRGRQGTSINEQFF.

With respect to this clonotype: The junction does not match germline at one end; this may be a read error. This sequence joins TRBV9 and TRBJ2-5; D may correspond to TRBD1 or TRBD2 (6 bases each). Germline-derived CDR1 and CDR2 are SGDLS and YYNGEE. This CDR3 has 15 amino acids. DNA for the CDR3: TGTCCCAGCAGCATAGGGGGGACACACTACAATGAGCAGTACTTC. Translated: CPSSIGGTHYNEQYF.